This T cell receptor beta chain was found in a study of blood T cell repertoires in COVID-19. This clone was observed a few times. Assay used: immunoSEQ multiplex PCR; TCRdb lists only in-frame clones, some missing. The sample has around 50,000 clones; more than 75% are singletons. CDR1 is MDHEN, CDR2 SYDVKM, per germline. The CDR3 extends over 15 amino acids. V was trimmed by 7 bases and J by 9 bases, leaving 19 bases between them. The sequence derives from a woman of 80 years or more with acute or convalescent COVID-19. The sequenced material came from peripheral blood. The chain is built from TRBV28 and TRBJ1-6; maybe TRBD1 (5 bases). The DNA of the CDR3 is TGTGCCAGCACCGTAAGGCAGGGTAGTAGTTCACCCCTCCACTTT. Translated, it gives CASTVRQGSSSPLHF.